A selection of T cell receptor beta chains follows, all from one sample in a study of shared clonotypes between healthy human individuals. Produced via immunoSEQ multiplex PCR; TCRdb's table is partial and in-frame only. Of about 2.1 million clones in the sample, more than 85% were seen once. Sequenced sample: naive CD8+ T cells from PBMCs. Receptors originate from a man younger than 30 in good health. Some clones in this sample may be carry-over from other donors' samples. The CDR3 runs from the conserved cysteine through the conserved F or W. The D gene is left open where the match is weak. Where a row states a size, it is once, few, many or the class of an expanded clone; other rows omit it.

d_gene | j_gene | len | abundance | v_gene | CDR3nt | CDR3aa
NA | TRBJ2-3 | 15 | NA | TRBV7-9 | TGTGCCAGCAGCTTAGCGCACAGATACACAGATACGCAGTATTTT | CASSLAHRYTDTQYF
TRBD2 | TRBJ2-1 | 15 | NA | TRBV9 | TGTGCCAGCAGCGATAGCGGGAGTCCCTACAATGAGCAGTTCTTC | CASSDSGSPYNEQFF
NA | TRBJ1-1 | 16 | NA | TRBV4-1 | TGCGCCAGCAGCCAAAAGACCCCGGGACTGAACACTGAAGCTTTCTTT | CASSQKTPGLNTEAFF
NA | TRBJ1-5 | 16 | once | TRBV7-2 | TGTGCCAGCAGCGTCCGGGTAGGGGACAGCAATCAGCCCCAGCATTTT | CASSVRVGDSNQPQHF
TRBD2 | TRBJ2-7 | 14 | few | TRBV5-6 | TGTGCCAGCAGCTTCGGGACTAGCGGCTACGAGCAGTACTTC | CASSFGTSGYEQYF
NA | TRBJ2-7 | 16 | NA | TRBV5-5 | TGTGCCAGCAGCTTGGACCCTCGTTGGGGCGCCTACGAGCAGTACTTC | CASSLDPRWGAYEQYF
TRBD1 | TRBJ2-3 | 16 | NA | TRBV28 | TGTGCCAGCAGTTACCGAGACAGGGGGCTCACAGATACGCAGTATTTT | CASSYRDRGLTDTQYF
NA | TRBJ1-2 | 16 | NA | TRBV27 | TGTGCCAGCTCGTACTCTCAGGGAACCTATAACTATGGCTACACCTTC | CASSYSQGTYNYGYTF
NA | TRBJ2-7 | 15 | NA | TRBV27 | TGTGCCAGCAGTTTAACCCCCCCACGGGTCTACGAGCAGTACTTC | CASSLTPPRVYEQYF
NA | TRBJ2-2 | 14 | NA | TRBV28 | TGTGCCAGCAGTTCCCCCCTTATCCCCGGGGAGCTGTTTTTT | CASSSPLIPGELFF
TRBD2 | TRBJ2-1 | 15 | NA | TRBV19 | TGTGCCAGTACCGATCGACTAGCGCCGTACAATGAGCAGTTCTTC | CASTDRLAPYNEQFF
NA | TRBJ2-7 | 14 | NA | TRBV9 | TGTGCCAGCAGCCCTGAGCGTAGGGCCTACGAGCAGTACTTC | CASSPERRAYEQYF
NA | TRBJ1-1 | 16 | NA | TRBV19 | TGTGCCAGTAGTATAGCGTCAGGAGTAATGGACACTGAAGCTTTCTTT | CASSIASGVMDTEAFF
NA | TRBJ2-7 | 14 | NA | TRBV27 | TGTGCCAGCAGTTTAACACAGGGTGGTTACGAGCAGTACTTC | CASSLTQGGYEQYF
NA | TRBJ2-5 | 14 | NA | TRBV11-2 | TGTGCCAGCAGCATCCGGGACCCCTCGGAGACCCAGTACTTC | CASSIRDPSETQYF
TRBD1 | TRBJ1-2 | 14 | NA | TRBV9 | TGTGCCAGCAGCGACCGGGACAGGGAAGGTGGCTACACCTTC | CASSDRDREGGYTF
TRBD1 | TRBJ2-7 | 15 | once | TRBV28 | TGTGCCAGCAGTTATACCGGGACAGGGGTTTACGAGCAGTACTTC | CASSYTGTGVYEQYF
TRBD1 | TRBJ2-5 | 13 | NA | TRBV18 | TGTGCCAGCTCACGGACAGGAGAAGAGACCCAGTACTTC | CASSRTGEETQYF
TRBD1 | TRBJ1-1 | 19 | NA | TRBV15 | TGTGCCACCAGCGGCGGGCCGGGACAGGGATTTGTAATGAACACTGAAGCTTTCTTT | CATSGGPGQGFVMNTEAFF
TRBD1 | TRBJ2-5 | 14 | NA | TRBV5-1 | TGCGCCAGCAGATGGGACAGGGAGTTTGAGACCCAGTACTTC | CASRWDREFETQYF
NA | TRBJ1-1 | 15 | NA | TRBV5-4 | TGTGCCAGCAGCTTGGGTCCTGAGGGGAACACTGAAGCTTTCTTT | CASSLGPEGNTEAFF
NA | TRBJ2-1 | 16 | NA | TRBV27 | TGTGCCAGCTCACCCCTACGGGAGCCGATACTCAATGAGCAGTTCTTC | CASSPLREPILNEQFF
TRBD1 | TRBJ2-3 | 15 | NA | TRBV27 | TGTGCCAGCAGCCGACCCGGGACAGGGTTAGATACGCAGTATTTT | CASSRPGTGLDTQYF
NA | TRBJ2-7 | 14 | NA | TRBV2 | TGTGCCAGCAGTGAAGCTATAGCCACCCACGAGCAGTACTTC | CASSEAIATHEQYF
NA | TRBJ2-7 | 14 | NA | TRBV7-3 | TGTGCCAGCAGCTTATCCGGGCAGGGCCACGAGCAGTACTTC | CASSLSGQGHEQYF
NA | TRBJ1-1 | 12 | NA | TRBV5-8 | TGTGCCAGCACCATAACATCCACTGAAGCTTTCTTT | CASTITSTEAFF
TRBD1 | TRBJ1-2 | 16 | once | TRBV28 | TGTGCCAGCAGTACTTTCTTTGACAGGGGAGACTATGGCTACACCTTC | CASSTFFDRGDYGYTF
NA | TRBJ2-7 | 13 | NA | TRBV28 | TGTGCCAGCAGTTTCCCGGGTGCTTTGGAGCAGTACTTC | CASSFPGALEQYF
NA | TRBJ1-2 | 12 | NA | TRBV28 | TGTGCCAGCAGTCCAGACCCTGATCGCTACACCTTC | CASSPDPDRYTF
NA | TRBJ2-1 | 15 | NA | TRBV2 | TGTGCCAGCACCGCGGGCCGAAACATTGGCAATGAGCAGTTCTTC | CASTAGRNIGNEQFF
NA | TRBJ1-5 | 15 | NA | TRBV21-1 | TGTGCCAGCACCCCCGGGAAATTAAGCAATCAGCCCCAGCATTTT | CASTPGKLSNQPQHF
NA | TRBJ2-7 | 12 | NA | TRBV28 | TGTGCCAGCAGTTTTATCGGATGGGAGCAGTACTTC | CASSFIGWEQYF
NA | TRBJ2-7 | 16 | NA | TRBV7-9 | TGTGCCAGCAGCCCCCGAACTTGGCCAGAGACCTACGAGCAGTACTTC | CASSPRTWPETYEQYF